The sequence of this T cell receptor (beta chain) was determined in a study of shared clonotypes between healthy human individuals. Study context: A couple of female and a few male donors aged 18 to 49 were enrolled. The study used three CD4 naive, three CD4 memory, two CD8 naive and one CD8 memory plate per donor. Whole-study findings and limits: Clonotype sharing among donors, it was expected, would be affected by sequencing depth.

Method: immunoSEQ multiplex PCR; TCRdb's copy keeps in-frame clones and lacks some. The data show just over 2,000,000 clones, 95% seen once. The germline V gene has CDR1 MNHEY and CDR2 SVGAGI. Trimming cost V 4 bases and J 2 bases, with 6 bases left between them. This CDR3 has 12 residues. All donors qualified as healthy HIV-negative adults and had experienced no recent acute infections or vaccinations. As for this clone: Its antigen is currently unknown.

J is TRBJ2-7 and V is TRBV6-5; D is undetermined. This receptor was obtained from a man between 18 and 35 years old in good health. Sequencing was performed on naive CD4+ T cells sorted from blood. Subset in this sample: CD45RA+ positively selected. The CDR3 protein is CASSSFPYEQYF. The CDR3 DNA reads as TGTGCCAGCAGTTCTTTTCCCTACGAGCAGTACTTC.